The 14 T cell receptor beta chains below were found in one sample sequenced in a study of PD-L1 blockade in urothelial cancer. Measured with immunoSEQ multiplex PCR; TCRdb has only the in-frame clones, and not every one. The sample shows about 52,000 clones, more than 80% of them seen only once. Documented time point: pretreatment peripheral blood. The sequencing used PBMCs, collected around atezolizumab (anti-PD-L1) treatment. The receptor set was obtained from a man in his fifties or sixties with urothelial cancer.

The rearrangement links TRBV2 to TRBJ1-5, with D unresolved. CDR3 length equals 11 residues. Trimming cost V 5 bases and J 9 bases, with 8 bases left between them. In germline, CDR1 is SNHLY, CDR2 FYNNEI. CDR3 sequence (DNA): TGTGCCAGCAGTCTAGACCGGCCCCAGCATTTT. Its protein is CASSLDRPQHF. Combining the CDR3 with reference TRBV2 and TRBJ1-5 gives the whole variable domain EPEVTQTPSHQVTQMGQEVILRCVPISNHLYFYWYRQILGQKVEFLVSFYNNEISEKSEIFDDQFSVERPDGSNFTLKIRSTKLEDSAMYFCASSLDRPQHFGDGTRLSIL.

In DNA, the CDR3 is TGTGCCAGCTCACCCGAAACAGTCACACGGAACACTGAAGCTTTCTTT. This translates into CASSPETVTRNTEAFF. V usage is TRBV18 and J usage is TRBJ1-1; D is unresolved. The germline gives CDR1 KGHSH, CDR2 LQKENI. V was pared by 3 bases and J by 1 base, with 15 bases between. The CDR3 is made up of 16 amino acids. Full variable domain (remainder filled in from reference TRBV18 and TRBJ1-1): NAGVMQNPRHLVRRRGQEARLRCSPMKGHSHVYWYRQLPEEGLKFMVYLQKENIIDESGMPKERFSAEFPKEGPSILRIQQVVRGDSAAYFCASSPETVTRNTEAFFGQGTRLTVV.

The rearrangement links TRBV6-5 to TRBJ2-6; weak D call: TRBD1 (6 bases). V lost 2 bases and J 0 bases, leaving 8 bases between the germline ends. The CDR3 is 16 amino acids. Germline assignment: CDR1 MNHEY and CDR2 SVGAGI. Here the CDR3 reads CASSYPRGSGANVLTF. CDR3 coding DNA: TGTGCCAGCAGTTACCCCAGGGGCTCTGGGGCCAACGTCCTGACTTTC.

This clone has a handful of counts. The chain recombines TRBV19 with TRBJ1-5; possibly TRBD1 for D (5 bases). V lost 5 bases, J lost 11 bases, and 19 bases lay in between. This CDR3 has 14 residues. Per germline, CDR1 LNHDA and CDR2 SQIVND (reference sequence). This CDR3 is CASSVYLGALTQHF. The CDR3 DNA reads as TGTGCCAGTAGTGTTTATTTAGGGGCCTTGACCCAGCATTTT.

The CDR3 DNA reads TGTGCCAGCAGCGATACAGGGGGAGCATCTCAGCCCCAGCATTTT. Protein: CASSDTGGASQPQHF. The chain joins TRBV6-5 to TRBJ1-5; 8 bases agree with TRBD1. Germline trimming cut 6 bases from V and 6 bases from J; bases unmatched to any gene: 10. Looked up from germline, CDR1 is MNHEY and CDR2 is SVGAGI. CDR3 length: 15 amino acids.

This chain joins TRBV5-8 and TRBJ2-2, with D possibly matching TRBD1 (6 bases). Per the germline V gene, CDR1 is SGHTS and CDR2 is YDEGEE. The germline V and J ends were trimmed by 2 bases and 9 bases, with 26 bases remaining between them. This CDR3 is built from 18 residues. The DNA of the CDR3 is TGTGCCAGCAGCTTAAGCCCACCGGACAGCTTAAGGCGTCGGGAGCTGTTTTTT. Translation: CASSLSPPDSLRRRELFF.

V is TRBV19 and J is TRBJ2-2; perhaps TRBD2 as D (6 bases). CDR1 and CDR2 from the germline V gene are LNHDA and SQIVND (reference sequence). V was trimmed by 6 bases and J by 1 base, leaving 9 bases between them. The CDR3 covers 14 residues. The CDR3 region has the DNA TGTGCCAGTAGCCCGGGACTGAACACCGGGGAGCTGTTTTTT. Translating it yields CASSPGLNTGELFF. The full variable domain, completed using reference TRBV19 and TRBJ2-2, is DGGITQSPKYLFRKEGQNVTLSCEQNLNHDAMYWYRQDPGQGLRLIYYSQIVNDFQKGDIAEGYSVSREKKESFPLTVTSAQKNPTAFYLCASSPGLNTGELFFGEGSRLTVL.

The J gene is TRBJ1-5, the V gene TRBV6-5; perhaps TRBD1 as D (5 bases). Trimming removed 5 bases at V and 3 bases at J, with 14 bases between. CDR1 and CDR2 (germline): MNHEY, SVGAGI. CDR3 length: 15 residues. In DNA form, the CDR3 reads TGTGCCAGCAGTCCCCTGGGGCGGTACAATCAGCCCCAGCATTTT. This codes for CASSPLGRYNQPQHF.

The chain uses TRBV7-2 and TRBJ1-1; TRBD1 matches at 7 bases. Trimming took 5 bases from V and 5 from J; bases not matched to a gene: 14. This CDR3 comprises 16 residues. Germline loops: CDR1 SGHTA, CDR2 FQGNSA. The CDR3, as DNA: TGTGCCAGCAGCCCCGACGTAGGGGGCCTTGATACTGAAGCTTTCTTT. Translated, it gives CASSPDVGGLDTEAFF.

This chain joins TRBV30 and TRBJ2-3, with TRBD1 matching over 9 bases. The length of the CDR3 is 16 residues. Germline CDR1 is GTSNPN and CDR2 is SVGIG (reference sequence). The J segment lost 1 base and the V segment lost 1 base, leaving 6 bases of the junction unmatched. CDR3 loop: CAWSEDRGIGTDTQYF. The CDR3 DNA reads TGTGCCTGGAGTGAAGACAGGGGGATAGGCACAGATACGCAGTATTTT.

This clone was seen more than once but under ten times. This chain connects TRBV27 to TRBJ1-1; unclear D gene. The CDR3 is 13 amino acids. Trimming removed 3 bases at V and 0 bases at J, with 5 bases between. Germline CDR1 MNHEY, CDR2 SMNVEV (reference sequence). The chain's CDR3 is CASSFQMNTEAFF. The CDR3 DNA sequence: TGTGCCAGCAGTTTTCAGATGAACACTGAAGCTTTCTTT.

The chain is built from TRBV27 and TRBJ2-1; D is undetermined. Germline CDR1 is MNHEY and CDR2 is SMNVEV (reference sequence). The CDR3 consists of 13 residues. The germline V and J ends were trimmed by 4 bases and 4 bases, with 8 bases remaining between them. The CDR3 spells CASSYDSYNEQFF. The CDR3 nucleotides are TGTGCCAGCAGTTATGACTCGTACAATGAGCAGTTCTTC.

V usage is TRBV27 and J usage is TRBJ2-1; TRBD1 agrees at 8 bases. The CDR3 extends over 14 amino acids. Germline trimming cut 3 bases from V and 10 bases from J; bases unmatched to any gene: 8. The germline V gene has CDR1 MNHEY and CDR2 SMNVEV (reference sequence). The CDR3 region has the DNA TGTGCCAGCAGTTTTTCTGGACAGGGCTCAGAGCAGTTCTTC. This translates into CASSFSGQGSEQFF.

V gene TRBV7-8 combines with J gene TRBJ2-1, with 14 nucleotides matching TRBD2. Losses at the gene ends were 10 bases for V and 10 bases for J; bases not matched to a gene: 12. Germline V gene sequence: CDR1 SGHVS, CDR2 FQNEAQ. The CDR3 is made up of 15 amino acids. CDR3 nucleotides: TGTGCCACCTTAGCCGGGACTAGCGGGGGACGGGAGCAGTTCTTC. The encoded protein is CATLAGTSGGREQFF. Full variable domain (remainder filled in from reference TRBV7-8 and TRBJ2-1): GAGVSQSPRYKVAKRGQDVALRCDPISGHVSLFWYQQALGQGPEFLTYFQNEAQLDKSGLPSDRFFAERPEGSVSTLKIQRTQQEDSAVYLCATLAGTSGGREQFFGPGTRLTVL.